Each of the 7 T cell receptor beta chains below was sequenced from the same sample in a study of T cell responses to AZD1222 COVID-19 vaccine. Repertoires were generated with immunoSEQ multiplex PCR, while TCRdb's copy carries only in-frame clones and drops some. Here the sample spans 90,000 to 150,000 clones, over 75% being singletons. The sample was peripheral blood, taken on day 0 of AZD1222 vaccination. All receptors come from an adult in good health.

CDR3 bases: TGTGCCAGCAGCTGCCCGGAGTGCGAGCAGTACTTC. It translates to CASSCPECEQYF. The V and J genes are TRBV16 and TRBJ2-7; unclear D gene. CDR3 size: 12 residues. V was shortened by 5 bases and J by 6 bases, with 11 bases between the two germline ends. Germline V gene data show CDR1 as KGHSY and CDR2 as FQNENV.

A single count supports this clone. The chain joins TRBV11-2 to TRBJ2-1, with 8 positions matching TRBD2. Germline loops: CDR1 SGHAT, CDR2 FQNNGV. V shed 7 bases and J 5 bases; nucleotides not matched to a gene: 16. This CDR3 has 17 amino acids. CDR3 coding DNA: TGTGCCAGCAAACCTTTCTCGGGGGGGGAACTAAACAATGAGCAGTTCTTC. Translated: CASKPFSGGELNNEQFF.

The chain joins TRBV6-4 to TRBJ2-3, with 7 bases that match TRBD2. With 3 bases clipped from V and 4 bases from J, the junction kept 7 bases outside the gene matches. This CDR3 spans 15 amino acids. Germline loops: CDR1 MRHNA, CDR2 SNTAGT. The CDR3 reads CASSESAGEADTQYF. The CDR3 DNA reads TGTGCCAGCAGTGAGAGTGCGGGGGAGGCAGATACGCAGTATTTT.

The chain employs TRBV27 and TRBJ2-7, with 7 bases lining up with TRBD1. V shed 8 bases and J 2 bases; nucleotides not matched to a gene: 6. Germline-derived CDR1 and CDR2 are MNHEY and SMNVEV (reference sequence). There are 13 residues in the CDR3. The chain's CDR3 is CASPTGIPYEQYF. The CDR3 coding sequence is TGTGCCAGCCCGACAGGGATTCCCTACGAGCAGTACTTC.

The CDR3 DNA follows: TGTGCCAGCAGCCAGGAGGGCGGCGGCTACACCTTC. Amino acid sequence: CASSQEGGGYTF. The chain has TRBV28 and TRBJ1-2; D gene unclear. V was trimmed by 6 bases and J by 8 bases, leaving 13 bases between them. Germline CDR1 and CDR2: MDHEN and SYDVKM. The CDR3 length is 12 residues.

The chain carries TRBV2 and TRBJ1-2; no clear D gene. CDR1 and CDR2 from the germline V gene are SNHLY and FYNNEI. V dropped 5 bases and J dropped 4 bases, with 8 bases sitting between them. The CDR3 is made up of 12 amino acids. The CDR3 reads CASSTGPYGYTF. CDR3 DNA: TGTGCCAGCAGTACGGGCCCCTATGGCTACACCTTC.

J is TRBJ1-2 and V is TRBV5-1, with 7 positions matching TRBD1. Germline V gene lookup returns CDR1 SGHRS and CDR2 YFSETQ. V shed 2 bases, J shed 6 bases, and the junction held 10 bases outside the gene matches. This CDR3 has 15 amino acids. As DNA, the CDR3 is TGCGCCAGCAGCTTCACAGGGGAAATTTGGAATGGCTACACCTTC. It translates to CASSFTGEIWNGYTF.